The entry below describes one TCR beta chain. The data originate from a study of blood T cells in healthy people across ages. V lost 2 bases and J lost 9, with 11 bases in between. The germline V gene encodes CDR1 DFQATT and CDR2 SNEGSKA (reference sequence). There are 12 residues in the CDR3. Together with a sample-barcoded 5' primer, a J-beta primer mix was included in a second PCR lasting about 7 to 11 cycles. TCRdb fed the 5' RACE reads into MiXCR, producing one record per CDR3 protein. The sample includes roughly 1,100,000 distinct CDR3 sequences, roughly a quarter seen only once; the top ten take around 0.75%. These data also featured in a second study, about T cells of mothers and their children.

The receptor's source is a girl aged 2-10 years in good health. The source material was blood. This chain uses TRBV20-1 with TRBJ2-1, with D uncertain. The CDR3 DNA sequence: TGCAGTGCTAGAACTGAGACCACTGAGCAGTTCTTC. This gives the protein CSARTETTEQFF.